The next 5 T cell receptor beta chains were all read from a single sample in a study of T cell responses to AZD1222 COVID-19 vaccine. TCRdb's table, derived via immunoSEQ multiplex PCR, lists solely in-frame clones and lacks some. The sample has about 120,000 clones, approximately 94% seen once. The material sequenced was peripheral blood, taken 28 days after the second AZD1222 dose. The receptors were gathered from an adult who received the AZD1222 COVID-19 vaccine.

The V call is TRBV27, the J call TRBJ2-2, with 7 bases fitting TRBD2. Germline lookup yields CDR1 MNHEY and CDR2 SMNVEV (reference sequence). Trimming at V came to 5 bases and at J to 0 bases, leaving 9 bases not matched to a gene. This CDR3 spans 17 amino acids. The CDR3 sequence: CASSKASGTANTGELFF. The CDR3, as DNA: TGTGCCAGCAGTAAGGCTAGCGGTACCGCGAACACCGGGGAGCTGTTTTTT.

CDR3: CASRIGQRVTEAFF. Here the CDR3 DNA reads TGTGCCAGCAGAATAGGGCAGAGAGTCACTGAAGCTTTCTTT. The rearrangement joins TRBV2 to TRBJ1-1; no clear D. The CDR3 contains 14 residues. The V gene lost 6 bases and the J gene lost 4 bases, with 15 bases spanning the gap. The germline V gene has CDR1 SNHLY and CDR2 FYNNEI.

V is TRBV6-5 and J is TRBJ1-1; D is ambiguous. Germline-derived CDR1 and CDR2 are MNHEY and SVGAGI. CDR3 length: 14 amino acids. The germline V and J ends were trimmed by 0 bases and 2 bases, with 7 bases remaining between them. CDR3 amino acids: CASSYSEGNTEAFF. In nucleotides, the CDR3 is TGTGCCAGCAGTTACTCGGAGGGAAACACTGAAGCTTTCTTT.

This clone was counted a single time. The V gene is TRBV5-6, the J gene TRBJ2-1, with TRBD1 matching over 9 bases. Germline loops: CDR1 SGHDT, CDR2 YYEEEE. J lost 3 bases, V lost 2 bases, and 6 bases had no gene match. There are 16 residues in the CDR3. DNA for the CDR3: TGTGCCAGCAGCTTCGGGGGGACAGGGCTCTACAATGAGCAGTTCTTC. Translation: CASSFGGTGLYNEQFF.

Written as DNA, the CDR3 is TGTGCCAGCCGAGGGGTCCGCGGCCAGCCCCAGCATTTT. This sequence encodes CASRGVRGQPQHF. The J gene is TRBJ1-5, the V gene TRBV6-5; maybe TRBD1 (5 bases). Germline V CDR1 and CDR2: MNHEY, SVGAGI. With 8 bases removed from V and 7 bases from J, the gap between germline ends came to 15 bases. The CDR3 contains 13 residues.